This TCR beta chain was sequenced for a study of T and B cells in COVID-19 patients. For the study at large: Recovered patients mostly had mild to moderate COVID-19 managed as outpatients.

In its sample, this clonotype is medium-sized. BIOMED2 TRB-A/B primer pools were used in multiplex TRB PCR. In TCRdb, the multiplex PCR reads were re-called with MiXCR into one record per CDR3 protein. The sample lists thousands of distinct CDR3 sequences; under 25% were seen once. Germline CDR1 MNHNY, CDR2 SVGAGI (reference sequence). This CDR3 is built from 12 residues. The V segment lost 6 bases and the J segment 10 bases; nucleotides outside the gene matches: 6. TRB was amplified from approximately 250-480 ng of blood genomic DNA. Material for sequencing was blood. The TCR comes from a human donor who had recovered from COVID-19. The rearrangement joins TRBV6-6 to TRBJ2-1; TRBD2 agrees at 7 bases. Here the CDR3 reads CASSPGLVEQFF. CDR3 DNA sequence: TGTGCCAGCAGCCCCGGACTAGTCGAGCAGTTCTTC.